A single sample gave rise to the 10 T cell receptor beta chains below, sequenced in a study of Ad26.COV2.S vaccination and SARS-CoV-2 variants. TCRdb's table, derived via immunoSEQ multiplex PCR, lists solely in-frame clones and lacks some. This sample has 350,000 to 400,000 clones, with more than 85% found just once. Specified treatment: 19 received Ad26.COV2.S at low or high dose, single or two shots; about five received placebo; per-sample allocation not given. Sampling was performed 63 days after the first vaccine or placebo injection. Here the sequenced sample was peripheral blood, taken in a trial of Ad26.COV2.S vaccine versus placebo. Receptors were obtained from a person between 18 and 59 years old who received the Ad26.COV2.S COVID-19 vaccine or a placebo.

The chain couples TRBV10-2 to TRBJ2-2; 8 bases line up with TRBD1. Looked up from germline, CDR1 is WSHSY and CDR2 is SAAADI. The CDR3 length is 14 residues. V was clipped by 4 bases and J by 4 bases; unmatched bases: 2. CDR3 protein: CASSGQGATGELFF. In DNA form, the CDR3 reads TGCGCCAGCAGTGGTCAGGGGGCCACCGGGGAGCTGTTTTTT.

The CDR3 here is CASSPSFPSDRGYGYTF. CDR3 DNA: TGTGCCAGCTCACCCTCTTTCCCCTCGGACAGGGGATATGGCTACACCTTC. The V gene is TRBV18, the J gene TRBJ1-2, with 9 bases lining up with TRBD1. CDR1 KGHSH and CDR2 LQKENI come from the germline V gene. The CDR3 has 17 residues. With 3 bases clipped from V and 5 bases from J, the junction kept 13 bases outside the gene matches.

The chain links TRBV5-1 to TRBJ2-7, with TRBD2 matching over 11 bases. The CDR3 covers 14 residues. The trim removed 4 bases at V and 7 bases at J, leaving 7 bases unmatched. Germline V CDR1 and CDR2: SGHRS, YFSETQ. The CDR3, as DNA: TGCGCCAGCAGCGAACTAGCGGGGGCGTCTGAGCAGTACTTC. It yields the protein CASSELAGASEQYF.

V is TRBV5-6 and J is TRBJ2-3; possible D gene TRBD2, 5 bases. CDR1 is SGHDT, CDR2 YYEEEE, per germline. V gave up 1 base and J gave up 0 bases, with 9 bases separating them. There are 15 residues in the CDR3. DNA for the CDR3: TGTGCCAGCAGCTTGAGAGGGTATAGCACAGATACGCAGTATTTT. This translates into CASSLRGYSTDTQYF.

The rearrangement uses TRBV4-3 and TRBJ1-4, with a tentative D call TRBD1 (5 bases). Germline values: CDR1 LGHNA, CDR2 YSLEER. The ends were cut back, 0 bases at V and 7 bases at J, with 12 bases in the middle. There are 15 residues in the CDR3. The CDR3 DNA is TGCGCCAGCAGCCAAGATGGGGGAGATAGTGAAAAACTGTTTTTT. It yields the protein CASSQDGGDSEKLFF.

The chain combines TRBV5-4 with TRBJ2-7; 13 positions match TRBD2. Trimming took 4 bases from V and 2 from J; bases not matched to a gene: 3. Germline V lookup: CDR1 SGHNT, CDR2 YYREEE (reference sequence). The CDR3 extends over 15 amino acids. CDR3 nucleotide sequence: TGTGCCAGCAGCCAGGGACTAGCGGGGACCTACGAGCAGTACTTC. It is translated as CASSQGLAGTYEQYF.

The chain uses TRBV7-8 and TRBJ2-2; a possible D gene is TRBD1 (6 bases). Germline-derived CDR1 and CDR2 are SGHVS and FQNEAQ. The CDR3 totals 16 residues. V lost 3 bases and J lost 1, with 12 bases in between. The CDR3 DNA follows: TGTGCCAGCAGCTTCTCCGGGACACTGAACACCGGGGAGCTGTTTTTT. Translated: CASSFSGTLNTGELFF.

V usage is TRBV9 and J usage is TRBJ2-3, with D perhaps TRBD1 (6 bases). The CDR3 has 14 amino acids. The V gene's germline CDR1 is SGDLS and CDR2 YYNGEE. The ends were cut back, 0 bases at V and 5 bases at J, with 10 bases in the middle. The CDR3 region is CASSVDREGDTQYF. The DNA for the CDR3 is TGTGCCAGCAGCGTAGACAGGGAAGGAGATACGCAGTATTTT.

The gene calls are TRBV2 and TRBJ1-4, with a tentative D call TRBD1 (5 bases). V was pared by 7 bases and J by 8 bases, with 26 bases between. The CDR3 totals 17 residues. The V gene's germline CDR1 is SNHLY and CDR2 FYNNEI. This CDR3 reads CASIELGWGQPGEKLFF. CDR3 coding DNA: TGTGCCAGCATCGAGTTGGGTTGGGGCCAACCCGGGGAAAAACTGTTTTTT.

The J gene is TRBJ1-5, the V gene TRBV5-8, with a weak D call TRBD1 (5 bases). Germline V CDR1 and CDR2: SGHTS, YDEGEE. Trimming removed 4 bases from V and 0 bases from J, with 20 bases in between. The CDR3 loop spans 18 amino acids. CDR3 nucleotides: TGTGCCAGCAGCGAAGACAGTCCGTCAACCTATAGCAATCAGCCCCAGCATTTT. This translates into CASSEDSPSTYSNQPQHF.